This is a list of T cell receptor beta chains from one sample in a study of blood T cell repertoires in COVID-19. Clones were read by immunoSEQ multiplex PCR, and TCRdb kept only the in-frame ones, dropping some. The sample lists 180,000 or so clones, about 78% occurring once. Sample: peripheral blood. These receptor sequences come from a woman aged 45-65 years with active or convalescent COVID-19. Each CDR3 is given with its conserved first and last residue. Each record gives: V gene, clone size, D gene, J gene, CDR3 DNA, CDR3 protein. A D gene is named only where the DNA matches it firmly. Size tells how often a clone was seen (once, few, many) or the class of an expanded clone, and some rows leave it out.

>TRBV30|NA|TRBD2|TRBJ2-1
TGTGCCTGGGTAGCGGGGCGGAGAAAAAACTACAATGAGCAGTTCTTC
CAWVAGRRKNYNEQFF
>TRBV28|NA|NA|TRBJ1-4
TGTGCCAGCACAACCCCAGGGGTTGGTGAAAAACTGTTTTTT
CASTTPGVGEKLFF
>TRBV7-6|NA|NA|TRBJ1-4
TGTGCCAGCAGCTTAGCCCGGCAGGGCCCTAATGAAAAACTGTTTTTT
CASSLARQGPNEKLFF
>TRBV28|NA|TRBD2|TRBJ2-2
TGTGCCAGCAGTCCTGAGACTAGCGGGACGGCCGGGGAGCTGTTTTTT
CASSPETSGTAGELFF
>TRBV9|NA|TRBD2|TRBJ2-5
TGTGCCAGCAGCGTAGGGGCAGCGGGGGGCACCTGGGAGACCCAGTACTTC
CASSVGAAGGTWETQYF
>TRBV12-1|NA|NA|TRBJ2-1
TGTGCCAGCATAGAGGGATTCCTTAGGCGCGCAACCGACAATGAGCAGTTCTTC
CASIEGFLRRATDNEQFF
>TRBV6-5|NA|TRBD1|TRBJ2-1
TGTGCCAGCAGTTTGACAGGGGGTCGGTACAATGAGCAGTTCTTC
CASSLTGGRYNEQFF
>TRBV29-1|NA|NA|TRBJ2-3
TGCAGCGTTGAAGATCAACAGGGAACTTTGTCAGATACGCAGTATTTT
CSVEDQQGTLSDTQYF
>TRBV27|NA|NA|TRBJ1-1
TGTGCCAGCAGTTTATCCCCGGGACATAAGAACACTGAAGCTTTCTTT
CASSLSPGHKNTEAFF
>TRBV19|NA|NA|TRBJ1-2
TGTGCCAGTACCCTGGGGCAGAACAACTATGGCTACACCTTC
CASTLGQNNYGYTF
>TRBV20-1|NA|TRBD1|TRBJ1-2
TGCAGAGCTGGGACAGACTATGGCTACACCTTC
CRAGTDYGYTF
>TRBV19|NA|NA|TRBJ1-2
TGTGCCAGTAGTGCTGCTGGGGCAGGGGACTATGGCTACACCTTC
CASSAAGAGDYGYTF
>TRBV5-1|NA|NA|TRBJ2-3
TGCGCCAGCAGCTTCGGGACTTCTACAGATACGCAGTATTTT
CASSFGTSTDTQYF
>TRBV6-6|NA|TRBD2|TRBJ2-5
TGTGCCAGCAGTTACCCCTTCGCTAGCGGGGAAGAGACCCAGTACTTC
CASSYPFASGEETQYF
>TRBV5-1|NA|TRBD1|TRBJ1-6
TGCGCCAGCACCCTCGGGACAGATAATTCACCCCTCCACTTT
CASTLGTDNSPLHF
>TRBV5-1|few|NA|TRBJ1-3
TGCGCCAGCAGCCCGCGCGGGGGCATGTCTGGAAACACCATATATTTT
CASSPRGGMSGNTIYF
>TRBV28|many|NA|TRBJ1-6
TGTGCCAGCAGTTTACACAGGGATGGTTCACCCCTCCACTTT
CASSLHRDGSPLHF
>TRBV6-1|NA|NA|TRBJ2-5
TGTGCCAGCAGTGAAGCTCTCCGGTACCAAGAGACCCAGTACTTC
CASSEALRYQETQYF
>TRBV5-1|NA|NA|TRBJ1-4
TGCGCCAGCAGCTTGATTTCGGGGGGCTCTAATGAAAAACTGTTTTTT
CASSLISGGSNEKLFF
>TRBV9|NA|NA|TRBJ2-3
TGTGCCAGCAGCGTAGGAGCGGGCACCACAGATACGCAGTATTTT
CASSVGAGTTDTQYF
>TRBV11-1|NA|TRBD2|TRBJ2-5
TGTGCCAGCAGCCCCAGGACTAGCGGGTACCAAGAGACCCAGTACTTC
CASSPRTSGYQETQYF
>TRBV18|once|NA|TRBJ2-5
TGTGCCAGCTCCCTAGAGTCCGGGAGAGAGACCCAGTACTTC
CASSLESGRETQYF
>TRBV2|NA|TRBD1|TRBJ2-7
TGTGCCAGCAAATGGGACAGTTGGTACGAGCAGTACTTC
CASKWDSWYEQYF
>TRBV6-6|NA|NA|TRBJ2-5
TGTGCCAGCAATTGGCAGGGCCAAGAGACCCAGTACTTC
CASNWQGQETQYF
>TRBV18|NA|TRBD1|TRBJ1-1
TGTGCCAGCTCCACAAGGGGGCTTAACACTGAAGCTTTCTTT
CASSTRGLNTEAFF
>TRBV25-1|NA|TRBD1|TRBJ2-2
TGTGCCAGCAGTGTGTGGACAGGACAAAACACCGGGGAGCTGTTTTTT
CASSVWTGQNTGELFF
>TRBV7-2|NA|NA|TRBJ2-7
TGTGCCAGCAGTCCAAGCGGAGGGGAGTACTCCTACGAGCAGTACTTC
CASSPSGGEYSYEQYF
>TRBV28|NA|TRBD1|TRBJ1-2
TGTGCCAGCAGTTTAAGGGGGACAGGGGGCGACTATGGCTACACCTTC
CASSLRGTGGDYGYTF
>TRBV5-4|NA|NA|TRBJ1-1
TGTGCCAGCAGCTTGCAGGGGTGGGCGAGCACTGAAGCTTTCTTT
CASSLQGWASTEAFF